A single sample is the source of the 8 T cell receptor beta chains below, sequenced in a study of Graves' ophthalmopathy and Graves' hyperthyroidism. The authors amplified TCR beta CDR3 regions, and they did so from RNA transcripts for repertoire sequencing. Second-round multiplex PCR came after a first-round RT-PCR that employed HTBI primers. TCRdb re-called the multiplex PCR reads with MiXCR, one entry per CDR3 protein. In the table there are around 1,200,000 distinct CDR3 sequences, around a third of which are singletons. The sample taken for sequencing was peripheral blood or thyroid tissue (not recorded which). All receptors derive from an adult man with Graves' hyperthyroidism.

This chain connects TRBV30 to TRBJ1-1; the match to TRBD1 covers 7 bases. This CDR3 has 12 amino acids. J was trimmed by 7 bases and V by 1 base; bases with no gene match: 3. The germline CDR1 and CDR2 sequences are GTSNPN and SVGIG (reference sequence). The CDR3 here is CAWSDRGGEAFF. CDR3 sequence (DNA): TGTGCCTGGAGTGACAGGGGCGGTGAAGCTTTCTTT.

This chain joins TRBV24-1 and TRBJ1-5, with D possibly being TRBD1 (5 bases). V was clipped by 3 bases and J by 4 bases, with 9 bases between them. Germline-derived CDR1 and CDR2 are KGHDR and SFDVKD. The CDR3 totals 14 residues. DNA of the CDR3: TGTGCCACCAGTGATAGGACAACGAATCAGCCCCAGCATTTT. The encoded protein is CATSDRTTNQPQHF.

The rearrangement uses TRBV25-1 and TRBJ1-6; D is perhaps TRBD1 (6 bases). This CDR3 is built from 16 residues. Germline CDR1 and CDR2: MGHDK and SYGVNS. V lost 5 bases and J 6 bases, leaving 17 bases between the germline ends. The chain's CDR3 is CASSLRTGLTNSPLHF. The CDR3, as DNA: TGTGCCAGCAGTTTACGTACAGGGCTTACTAATTCACCCCTCCACTTT.

This clonotype occurred many times. V and J are TRBV12-3 or TRBV12-4 and TRBJ2-7; D gene ambiguous. The V end was cut by 6 bases, the J end by 1 base, with 10 bases between. This CDR3 is built from 13 residues. CDR3 coding DNA: TGTGCCAGCAGCTTACGTTCTTCCTACGAGCAGTACTTC. Its protein product is CASSLRSSYEQYF.

The rearrangement joins TRBV9 to TRBJ2-2; 11 nucleotides align to TRBD1. This CDR3 region has 15 residues. In germline, CDR1 is SGDLS, CDR2 YYNGEE. The V segment lost 5 bases and the J segment 0 bases; nucleotides outside the gene matches: 0. In nucleotides, the CDR3 is TGTGCCAGCAGGGGACAGGGGGCGAACACCGGGGAGCTGTTTTTT. It specifies CASRGQGANTGELFF.

This clonotype was picked up many times. The gene calls are TRBV12-3 or TRBV12-4 and TRBJ1-6; unclear D gene. Between the trimmed V and J ends, which lost 2 bases and 7 bases, there was a span of 12 bases. The CDR3 has 15 residues. The CDR3 loop reads CASSLSTRRNSPLHF. The CDR3 DNA sequence: TGTGCCAGCAGTTTATCGACCCGGCGGAATTCACCCCTCCACTTT.

This chain links TRBV27 with TRBJ1-6, with 7 bases fitting TRBD1. The CDR3 sequence is 14 residues long. J was trimmed by 8 bases and V by 7 bases; bases with no gene match: 8. Germline CDR1 and CDR2: MNHEY and SMNVEV (reference sequence). The CDR3 nucleotides are TGTGCCAGCATGGGCAGGGGGACTTATTCACCCCTCCACTTT. Encoded protein: CASMGRGTYSPLHF.

The V gene is TRBV24-1, the J gene TRBJ2-5; TRBD2 is a possible D gene (6 bases). The CDR3 has 15 residues. V was cut by 5 bases and J by 2 bases, with 14 bases left in between. Germline V lookup: CDR1 KGHDR, CDR2 SFDVKD. The CDR3 is CATSGVAGTQETQYF. Written as DNA, the CDR3 is TGTGCCACCAGTGGAGTAGCCGGGACTCAAGAGACCCAGTACTTC.